The 27 T cell receptor beta chains in this list originate from one sample, sequenced in a study of T cells after posttransplantation cyclophosphamide. Treatment was busulfan-fludarabine conditioning, a marrow graft, and cyclophosphamide on days +3 and +4. TCRdb's copy holds only in-frame clones and misses some; the assay was immunoSEQ multiplex PCR. Of tens of thousands of clones listed, roughly 73% are singletons. The sample was CD4+ T cells sorted from blood, taken 1,700 to 2,000 days after a stem cell transplant with posttransplant cyclophosphamide. These TCRs come from a female patient aged 40-50 years who received an allogeneic stem cell transplant from a related donor, was CMV-positive, and had no GVHD. The T cells may partly be graft donor cells.

The chain joins TRBV7-6 to TRBJ2-2; D is possibly TRBD1 (6 bases). Trimming removed 4 bases from V and 3 bases from J, with 12 bases in between. The CDR3 totals 15 residues. Germline CDR1 and CDR2: SGHVS and FNYEAQ. The CDR3 is CASSSGVGHTGELFF. The CDR3 coding sequence is TGTGCCAGCAGCTCAGGGGTCGGGCACACCGGGGAGCTGTTTTTT.

The table lists this clone with a few counts. V usage is TRBV5-4 and J usage is TRBJ1-1; D not certain. Looked up from germline, CDR1 is SGHNT and CDR2 is YYREEE (reference sequence). The CDR3 runs 13 residues. The V end lost 4 bases, the J end lost 1 base, and 8 bases lay between the germline ends. The CDR3 DNA follows: TGTGCCAGCAGCGTTGAGCCGAACACTGAAGCTTTCTTT. It is translated as CASSVEPNTEAFF.

The chain uses TRBV7-9 and TRBJ2-3, with 7 bases lining up with TRBD1. Germline trimming cut 1 base from V and 0 bases from J; bases unmatched to any gene: 1. The CDR3 consists of 15 residues. Germline CDR1 is SEHNR and CDR2 is FQNEAQ (reference sequence). This CDR3 is CASSLGDSSTDTQYF. CDR3 bases: TGTGCCAGCAGCTTAGGGGACAGCAGCACAGATACGCAGTATTTT.

V gene TRBV27 combines with J gene TRBJ2-2; 12 bases agree with TRBD1. Germline CDR1 MNHEY, CDR2 SMNVEV (reference sequence). The CDR3 has 19 residues. J lost 5 bases, V lost 3 bases, and 13 bases had no gene match. CDR3: CASSFRMMGTGGSTGELFF. Here the CDR3 DNA reads TGTGCCAGCAGTTTCCGGATGATGGGGACAGGGGGCTCTACCGGGGAGCTGTTTTTT.

This chain uses TRBV5-6 with TRBJ1-6; D remains ambiguous. The germline V gene encodes CDR1 SGHDT and CDR2 YYEEEE. The CDR3 loop spans 15 amino acids. Trimming pared 0 bases from V and 4 bases from J, leaving 8 bases between. In DNA, the CDR3 is TGTGCCAGCAGCTTGGTGCCCAGATATAATTCACCCCTCCACTTT. It translates to CASSLVPRYNSPLHF.

The chain recombines TRBV18 with TRBJ2-7; D call uncertain. V lost 1 base and J 0 bases, leaving 10 bases between the germline ends. The CDR3 contains 15 residues. Germline CDR1 KGHSH, CDR2 LQKENI. CDR3 residues: CASSPRAGDSYEQYF. For the CDR3, the DNA is TGTGCCAGCTCACCACGGGCAGGTGACTCCTACGAGCAGTACTTC.

The V gene is TRBV5-1, the J gene TRBJ1-3, with TRBD1 identical over 7 bases. The germline V gene has CDR1 SGHRS and CDR2 YFSETQ. The CDR3 is 15 residues long. Trimming removed 2 bases from V and 1 base from J; junction bases left unmatched: 3. CDR3 DNA sequence: TGCGCCAGCAGCTTTGACAGGGCGTCTGGAAACACCATATATTTT. Translating it yields CASSFDRASGNTIYF.

The chain joins TRBV5-1 to TRBJ2-7; D is perhaps TRBD1 (6 bases). Trimming removed 0 bases from V and 2 bases from J, with 6 bases in between. Germline V gene sequence: CDR1 SGHRS, CDR2 YFSETQ. This CDR3 region has 13 residues. CDR3 amino acids: CASSLDRAYEQYF. Here the CDR3 DNA reads TGCGCCAGCAGCTTGGACAGGGCCTACGAGCAGTACTTC.

The rearrangement joins TRBV7-3 to TRBJ1-1, with D tentatively TRBD1 (6 bases). The CDR3 has 13 residues. Germline V gene data show CDR1 as SGHTA and CDR2 as FQGTGA. V lost 5 bases, J lost 4 bases, and 11 bases lay in between. In DNA, the CDR3 is TGTGCCAGCAGCCATGGGACAATCACTGAAGCTTTCTTT. Its protein is CASSHGTITEAFF.

This clone was counted once. The chain has TRBV5-5 and TRBJ2-2; the D gene is possibly TRBD1 (5 bases). V was cut by 0 bases and J by 6 bases, with 12 bases left in between. Germline V CDR1 and CDR2: SGHKS, YYEKEE (reference sequence). This CDR3 has 15 residues. In DNA, the CDR3 is TGTGCCAGCAGCTTGGGGTCAGGGTTGGCCGGGGAGCTGTTTTTT. Translating it yields CASSLGSGLAGELFF.

V is TRBV5-4 and J is TRBJ2-5; 8 bases are a match to TRBD2. Losses at the gene ends were 3 bases for V and 4 bases for J; bases not matched to a gene: 11. CDR3 length equals 16 residues. Germline V gene sequence: CDR1 SGHNT, CDR2 YYREEE (reference sequence). This chain's CDR3 is CASSSLGGGPGETQYF. DNA of the CDR3: TGTGCCAGCAGCTCCCTAGGCGGGGGGCCAGGAGAGACCCAGTACTTC.

This clone was detected only a few times. The V gene is TRBV2, the J gene TRBJ1-5; TRBD1 matches 7 bases. There are 16 residues in the CDR3. The ends lost 1 base at V and 3 bases at J; junction bases unmatched: 6. CDR1 is SNHLY and CDR2 is FYNNEI in the germline V gene. The DNA of the CDR3 is TGTGCCAGCAGTGAAGGACTGACAGGGTCCAATCAGCCCCAGCATTTT. Its translation is CASSEGLTGSNQPQHF.

This chain uses TRBV19 with TRBJ2-3; D gene uncertain. CDR1 and CDR2 from the germline V gene are LNHDA and SQIVND (reference sequence). The CDR3 is 13 residues long. V gave up 1 base and J gave up 3 bases, with 5 bases separating them. This CDR3 is CASSIGATDTQYF. The CDR3 region has the DNA TGTGCCAGTAGTATAGGCGCTACAGATACGCAGTATTTT.

The chain has TRBV19 and TRBJ2-1; the D gene is possibly TRBD1 (6 bases). CDR1 and CDR2 from the germline V gene are LNHDA and SQIVND (reference sequence). CDR3 size: 15 residues. Trimming removed 6 bases at V and 9 bases at J, with 21 bases between. The CDR3 DNA is TGTGCCAGTAGCCCATCAAGGACAGTGCTCGGTGAGCAGTTCTTC. Translation: CASSPSRTVLGEQFF.

This clone has only a few counts. This chain joins TRBV5-1 and TRBJ2-7; D is undetermined. CDR3 length equals 15 residues. The V gene lost 5 bases and the J gene lost 2 bases, with 17 bases spanning the gap. Germline assignment: CDR1 SGHRS and CDR2 YFSETQ. The CDR3 reads CASRQNNKDTYEQYF. For the CDR3, the DNA is TGCGCCAGCAGACAGAATAATAAAGACACCTACGAGCAGTACTTC.

A single count supports this clone. The chain couples TRBV7-2 to TRBJ2-7, with D possibly being TRBD2 (7 bases). Trimming cost V 4 bases and J 9 bases, with 22 bases left between them. Germline CDR1 reads SGHTA; CDR2 reads FQGNSA. There are 15 residues in the CDR3. The CDR3 region has the DNA TGTGCCAGCAGCTGGGGGGGGCCGGGGAATTGGGTGCAGTACTTC. It codes for CASSWGGPGNWVQYF.

The chain carries TRBV18 and TRBJ2-5; TRBD1 matches at 8 bases. Germline values: CDR1 KGHSH, CDR2 LQKENI. J lost 5 bases, V lost 2 bases, and 4 bases had no gene match. This CDR3 spans 14 amino acids. DNA for the CDR3: TGTGCCAGCTCACCAACAGGGGGGATCGAGACCCAGTACTTC. This translates into CASSPTGGIETQYF. Filled out from reference TRBV18 and TRBJ2-5, the complete variable domain reads NAGVMQNPRHLVRRRGQEARLRCSPMKGHSHVYWYRQLPEEGLKFMVYLQKENIIDESGMPKERFSAEFPKEGPSILRIQQVVRGDSAAYFCASSPTGGIETQYFGPGTRLLVL.

The DNA for the CDR3 is TGTGCCAGCAGCTCACAGGGTAACTCCTACAATGAGCAGTTCTTC. It translates to CASSSQGNSYNEQFF. The chain joins TRBV11-3 to TRBJ2-1; tentatively, D is TRBD1 (6 bases). Germline CDR1 reads SGHNT; CDR2 reads YENEEA. The CDR3 covers 15 residues. V was cut by 4 bases and J by 0 bases, with 10 bases left in between.

This sequence joins TRBV2 and TRBJ2-2, with TRBD2 matching 7 bases. Germline V lookup: CDR1 SNHLY, CDR2 FYNNEI. After removal of 2 bases from V and 1 base from J, the junction contained 7 bases not matched to a gene. This CDR3 has 17 amino acids. The CDR3 DNA follows: TGTGCCAGCAGTGAATGGGGAGGGGCGGGGAACACCGGGGAGCTGTTTTTT. Translated, it gives CASSEWGGAGNTGELFF.

The chain couples TRBV6-1 to TRBJ1-5, with 11 bases that match TRBD1. The ends lost 4 bases at V and 1 base at J; junction bases unmatched: 9. Germline V gives CDR1 MNHNS, CDR2 SASEGT. The CDR3 contains 18 residues. CDR3 coding DNA: TGTGCCAGCAGTGTACCGGGACAGGGGGAGTGGAGCAATCAGCCCCAGCATTTT. Protein sequence: CASSVPGQGEWSNQPQHF.

J is TRBJ2-7 and V is TRBV18; 10 positions match TRBD1. J was trimmed by 4 bases and V by 6 bases; bases with no gene match: 9. Germline lookup yields CDR1 KGHSH and CDR2 LQKENI. The CDR3 extends over 15 amino acids. The CDR3 nucleotides are TGTGCCAGCTCTCCGGACAGGGGGGCCCCGTACGAGCAGTACTTC. This encodes CASSPDRGAPYEQYF.

V and J are TRBV7-6 and TRBJ2-5; tentative D call: TRBD1 (8 bases). The CDR3 sequence is 19 residues long. Germline CDR1 reads SGHVS; CDR2 reads FNYEAQ. V was shortened by 7 bases and J by 7 bases, with 34 bases between the two germline ends. This chain's CDR3 is CASNSLPTGTTGGVGTQYF. As DNA, the CDR3 is TGTGCCAGCAACTCCCTGCCCACCGGGACCACAGGGGGGGTAGGGACCCAGTACTTC. The variable domain in full, completed from reference TRBV7-6 and TRBJ2-5, reads GAGVSQSPRYKVTKRGQDVALRCDPISGHVSLYWYRQALGQGPEFLTYFNYEAQQDKSGLPNDRFSAERPEGSISTLTIQRTEQRDSAMYRCASNSLPTGTTGGVGTQYFGPGTRLLVL.

In its sample, this clone was seen a few times. The chain links TRBV6-4 to TRBJ2-2; TRBD2 might be the D (5 bases). V lost 6 bases to trimming and J lost 5 bases, with 13 bases between them. The germline gives CDR1 MRHNA, CDR2 SNTAGT. CDR3 size: 14 residues. Written as DNA, the CDR3 is TGTGCCAGCAGCGATGGAGGTTGGACCGGGGAGCTGTTTTTT. Its translation is CASSDGGWTGELFF.

The chain is built from TRBV7-8 and TRBJ1-1, with 9 nucleotides matching TRBD1. This CDR3 is 16 amino acids long. Losses at the gene ends were 5 bases for V and 0 bases for J; bases not matched to a gene: 7. Germline V gene lookup returns CDR1 SGHVS and CDR2 FQNEAQ. For the CDR3, the DNA is TGTGCCAGCAGCATCCGGACAGGGGTTATGAACACTGAAGCTTTCTTT. It is translated as CASSIRTGVMNTEAFF. Together with reference TRBV7-8 and TRBJ1-1, the CDR3 gives the full variable domain: GAGVSQSPRYKVAKRGQDVALRCDPISGHVSLFWYQQALGQGPEFLTYFQNEAQLDKSGLPSDRFFAERPEGSVSTLKIQRTQQEDSAVYLCASSIRTGVMNTEAFFGQGTRLTVV.

This chain joins TRBV9 and TRBJ2-7, with D perhaps matching TRBD1 (5 bases). The CDR3 contains 14 residues. V was pared by 0 bases and J by 2 bases, with 9 bases between. CDR1 and CDR2 (germline): SGDLS, YYNGEE. CDR3 loop: CASSVATGAYEQYF. Written as DNA, the CDR3 is TGTGCCAGCAGCGTAGCTACAGGAGCCTACGAGCAGTACTTC.

V gene TRBV7-9 combines with J gene TRBJ2-4; the D gene is possibly TRBD1 (5 bases). This CDR3 has 15 residues. The V and J ends lost 4 bases and 0 bases respectively, with 10 bases between them. CDR1 is SEHNR and CDR2 is FQNEAQ in the germline V gene (reference sequence). The CDR3 is CASSSGLLAKNIQYF. The CDR3 DNA reads TGTGCCAGCAGCTCAGGGTTACTAGCCAAAAACATTCAGTACTTC. The complete variable domain, with remaining parts taken from reference TRBV7-9 and TRBJ2-4, reads DTGVSQNPRHKITKRGQNVTFRCDPISEHNRLYWYRQTLGQGPEFLTYFQNEAQLEKSRLLSDRFSAERPKGSFSTLEIQRTEQGDSAMYLCASSSGLLAKNIQYFGAGTRLSVL.

The chain combines TRBV4-1 with TRBJ1-5, with D hard to call. The CDR3 spans 17 residues. V was clipped by 2 bases and J by 2 bases, with 16 bases between them. Germline values: CDR1 MGHRA, CDR2 YSYEKL. The CDR3 DNA is TGCGCCAGCAGCCAAACAGATGGGGTGGAGGGCAATCAGCCCCAGCATTTT. Its translation: CASSQTDGVEGNQPQHF.